What follows are 16 T cell receptor beta chains derived from one specimen sequenced in a study of T-cell reconstitution after alpha-beta-depleted transplantation in children. Preparation of the TCRbeta library was carried out with unique molecular identifiers. TCRdb recomputed calls from the PCR reads with MiXCR, one row per CDR3 protein. The sample includes 200,000 to 250,000 distinct CDR3 sequences, 8.4% of them seen just once. Sequenced here: PBMCs, mostly from graft donor cells, sampled 360 days after TCRalphabeta/CD19-depleted stem cell transplant. Receptor source: a male patient aged 2-9 years who had a stem cell transplant for acute myeloid leukemia, so the T cells may come from the graft donor.

Here the CDR3 DNA reads TGTGCCAGCTCACCTGAGGTGTGGGAGGCGGAAGAGACCCAGTACTTC. It codes for CASSPEVWEAEETQYF. This chain uses TRBV18 with TRBJ2-5, with a tentative D call TRBD2 (6 bases). CDR1 and CDR2 from the germline V gene are KGHSH and LQKENI. The CDR3 totals 16 residues. Trimming left V 3 bases short and J 3 bases short, with 17 bases between.

This clonotype was picked up a small number of times. This rearrangement joins TRBV5-1 to TRBJ1-2; 7 nucleotides agree with TRBD1. The CDR3 consists of 13 residues. V lost 2 bases and J lost 8; bases outside the gene matches: 6. Germline-derived CDR1 and CDR2 are SGHRS and YFSETQ. Here the CDR3 DNA reads TGCGCCAGCAGCTTTGACAGGGAATCCGGCTACACCTTC. Translated, it gives CASSFDRESGYTF.

For this clonotype: At one end the junction does not follow the germline gene, possibly because of a read error. The gene calls are TRBV7-2 and TRBJ2-7; D could derive from TRBD1 or TRBD2 (5 bases each). Germline CDR1 SGHTA, CDR2 FQGNSA. The CDR3 has 15 residues. In DNA, the CDR3 is TGTGCCAGCAGCCTAGCCGGGACCGTAGACTACGAGCAGTACTTC. Translating it yields CASSLAGTVDYEQYF. Drawing the rest from reference TRBV7-2 and TRBJ2-7, the complete variable domain is GAGVSQSPSNKVTEKGKDVELRCDPISGHTALYWYRQSLGQGLEFLIYFQGNSAPDKSGLPSDRFSAERTGGSVSTLTIQRTQQEDSAVYLCASSLAGTVDYEQYFGPGTRLTVT.

This clonotype showed up many times. The chain links TRBV6-5 to TRBJ2-1, with 9 nucleotides matching TRBD2. Unmatched junction bases numbered 11, after V lost 8 bases and J lost 6 bases. CDR1 and CDR2 from the germline V gene are MNHEY and SVGAGI. The CDR3 totals 15 residues. CDR3 amino acids: CASSRRLAGSNEQFF. The DNA for the CDR3 is TGTGCCAGCTCCCGGAGGCTAGCGGGAAGCAATGAGCAGTTCTTC.

V and J are TRBV28 and TRBJ1-5, with no clear D. This CDR3 has 16 amino acids. Between the trimmed V and J ends, which lost 2 bases and 0 bases, there was a span of 11 bases. In germline, CDR1 is MDHEN, CDR2 SYDVKM. This chain's CDR3 is CASSLPGEGSNQPQHF. The CDR3 DNA reads as TGTGCCAGCAGTTTACCCGGGGAGGGTAGCAATCAGCCCCAGCATTTT.

The chain links TRBV5-1 to TRBJ2-7, with D possibly being TRBD1 (5 bases). Germline loops: CDR1 SGHRS, CDR2 YFSETQ. This CDR3 contains 15 residues. V shed 1 base and J shed 0 bases, with 11 bases lying between them. The CDR3 coding sequence is TGCGCCAGCAGCTTGACAGGTCGCCTCTCCTACGAGCAGTACTTC. As protein: CASSLTGRLSYEQYF.

V and J are TRBV6-1 and TRBJ1-5; weak D call: TRBD1 (5 bases). CDR1 and CDR2 from the germline V gene are MNHNS and SASEGT. V was clipped by 10 bases and J by 0 bases, with 16 bases between them. The CDR3 is 15 amino acids. The CDR3 DNA reads as TGTGCCACCAAGCGAACGGGGCATAGCAATCAGCCCCAGCATTTT. Its protein product is CATKRTGHSNQPQHF.

This clonotype was seen many times. CDR3 in DNA: TGTGCCAGCAGCTTTAGCGGGGGGGCCGCAGATACGCAGTATTTT. Its translation: CASSFSGGAADTQYF. The chain is built from TRBV5-4 and TRBJ2-3; 11 nucleotides line up with TRBD2. CDR3 length equals 15 residues. Germline loops: CDR1 SGHNT, CDR2 YYREEE (reference sequence). J gave up 4 bases and V 2 bases, and 3 bases lay outside the gene matches.

The chain employs TRBV7-8 and TRBJ2-7; D remains ambiguous. Germline loops: CDR1 SGHVS, CDR2 FQNEAQ. The CDR3 consists of 14 residues. Trimming stripped 0 bases from V and 5 bases from J, with 11 bases between. The CDR3 region is CASSLAGWINEQYV. CDR3 sequence (DNA): TGTGCCAGCAGCTTAGCCGGGTGGATTAACGAGCAGTACGTC.

This chain links TRBV7-8 with TRBJ2-5; D gene ambiguous. The length of the CDR3 is 14 residues. V lost 3 bases, J lost 1 base, and 9 bases lay in between. Germline V lookup: CDR1 SGHVS, CDR2 FQNEAQ. CDR3 sequence reads: CASSFRATQETQYF. The CDR3 DNA reads TGTGCCAGCAGCTTCCGGGCCACCCAAGAGACCCAGTACTTC. Together with reference TRBV7-8 and TRBJ2-5, the CDR3 gives the full variable domain: GAGVSQSPRYKVAKRGQDVALRCDPISGHVSLFWYQQALGQGPEFLTYFQNEAQLDKSGLPSDRFFAERPEGSVSTLKIQRTQQEDSAVYLCASSFRATQETQYFGPGTRLLVL.

This chain links TRBV28 with TRBJ1-2; D is undetermined. The CDR3 runs 14 residues. The V end was cut by 3 bases, the J end by 4 bases, with 12 bases between. Germline CDR1 is MDHEN and CDR2 is SYDVKM. CDR3 sequence: CASSLGWRSYGYTF. In nucleotides, the CDR3 is TGTGCCAGCAGTTTGGGTTGGCGATCCTATGGCTACACCTTC.

This chain uses TRBV10-3 with TRBJ2-3; no definite D call. The CDR3 is made up of 13 amino acids. Trimming shortened V by 4 bases and J by 5 bases, and 10 bases separated the two germline ends. Looked up from germline, CDR1 is ENHRY and CDR2 is SYGVKD. CDR3 sequence reads: CAISGGPQDTQYF. The CDR3 DNA sequence: TGTGCCATCAGTGGGGGTCCCCAAGATACGCAGTATTTT.

J is TRBJ2-1 and V is TRBV5-1; TRBD1 agrees at 7 bases. From germline, CDR1 is SGHRS and CDR2 YFSETQ. V was clipped by 3 bases and J by 7 bases; unmatched bases: 7. This CDR3 is built from 14 residues. The CDR3 nucleotides read TGCGCCAGCAGCTCCGGGACAGTAGTGAATGAGCAGTTCTTC. Its protein product is CASSSGTVVNEQFF. The whole variable domain, filled in from reference TRBV5-1 and TRBJ2-1, reads KAGVTQTPRYLIKTRGQQVTLSCSPISGHRSVSWYQQTPGQGLQFLFEYFSETQRNKGNFPGRFSGRQFSNSRSEMNVSTLELGDSALYLCASSSGTVVNEQFFGPGTRLTVL.

The gene calls are TRBV5-1 and TRBJ1-1; D gene unclear. CDR3 length: 15 amino acids. The germline gives CDR1 SGHRS, CDR2 YFSETQ. V was cut by 0 bases and J by 0 bases, with 9 bases left in between. The CDR3: CASSLGGHMNTEAFF. DNA of the CDR3: TGCGCCAGCAGCTTGGGTGGCCATATGAACACTGAAGCTTTCTTT.

The chain combines TRBV29-1 with TRBJ2-7; D not resolved. Deletions cut 6 bases from V and 0 bases from J, with 15 bases between. Looked up from germline, CDR1 is SQVTM and CDR2 is ANQGSEA. The CDR3 covers 14 residues. CDR3 in DNA: TGCAGCGTAGCAACCGGAATTGGCTCCTACGAGCAGTACTTC. Its protein is CSVATGIGSYEQYF.

This sequence joins TRBV3-1 and TRBJ1-1, with 8 bases lining up with TRBD1. V dropped 4 bases and J dropped 4; count of bases not matched to a gene: 5. The germline V gene has CDR1 LGHDT and CDR2 YNNKEL (reference sequence). The CDR3 is 14 residues long. The CDR3 is CASSRGQGGTEAFF. The CDR3 bases are TGTGCCAGCAGCCGCGGACAGGGAGGCACTGAAGCTTTCTTT.